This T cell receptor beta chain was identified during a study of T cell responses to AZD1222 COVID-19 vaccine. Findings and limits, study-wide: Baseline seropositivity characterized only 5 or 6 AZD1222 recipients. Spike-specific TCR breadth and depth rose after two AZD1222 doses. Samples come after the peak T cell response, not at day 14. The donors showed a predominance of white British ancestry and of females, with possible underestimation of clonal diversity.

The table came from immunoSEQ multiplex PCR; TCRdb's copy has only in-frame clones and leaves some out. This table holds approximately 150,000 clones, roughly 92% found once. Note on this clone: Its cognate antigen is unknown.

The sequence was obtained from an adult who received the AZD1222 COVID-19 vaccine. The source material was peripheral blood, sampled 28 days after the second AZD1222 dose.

This CDR3 reads CASSSVNRGVEQYF. The CDR3, as DNA: TGTGCCAGCAGCTCCGTGAACAGGGGCGTCGAGCAGTACTTC. This chain joins TRBV28 and TRBJ2-7; 7 bases align to TRBD1. CDR1 MDHEN and CDR2 SYDVKM come from the germline V gene. V gave up 6 bases and J gave up 6 bases; unmatched junction bases: 11. This CDR3 comprises 14 residues.